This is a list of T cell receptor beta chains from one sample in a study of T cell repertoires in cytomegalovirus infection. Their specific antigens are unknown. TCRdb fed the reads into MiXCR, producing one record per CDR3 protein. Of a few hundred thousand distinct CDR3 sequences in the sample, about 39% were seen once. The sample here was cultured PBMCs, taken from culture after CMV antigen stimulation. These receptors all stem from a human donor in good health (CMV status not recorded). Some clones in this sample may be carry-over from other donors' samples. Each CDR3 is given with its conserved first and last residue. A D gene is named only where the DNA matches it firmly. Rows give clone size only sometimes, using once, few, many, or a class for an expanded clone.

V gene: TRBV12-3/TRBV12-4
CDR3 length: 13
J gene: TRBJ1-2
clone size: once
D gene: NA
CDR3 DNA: TGTGCCAGCAAGGGAGGCGTGGACTATGGCTACACCTTC
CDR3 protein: CASKGGVDYGYTF

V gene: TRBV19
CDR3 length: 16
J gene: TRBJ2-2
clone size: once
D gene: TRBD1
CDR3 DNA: TGTGCCAGCCGGACAGGGAAGACCCCGAACACCGGGGAGCTGTTTTTT
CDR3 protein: CASRTGKTPNTGELFF

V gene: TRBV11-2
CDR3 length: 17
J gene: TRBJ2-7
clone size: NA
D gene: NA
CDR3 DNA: TGTGCCAGCAGCTTAGATAGGATTAGCTCCGGGGGTTACGAGCAGTACTTC
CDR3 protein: CASSLDRISSGGYEQYF

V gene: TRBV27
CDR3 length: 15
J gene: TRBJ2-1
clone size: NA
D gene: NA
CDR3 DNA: TGTGCCAGCAGTTTATCGCAGGACTCCTACAATGAGCAGTTCTTC
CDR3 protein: CASSLSQDSYNEQFF

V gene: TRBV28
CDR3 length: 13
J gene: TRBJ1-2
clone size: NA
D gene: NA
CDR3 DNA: TGTGCCAGCTTTGGCAACTCTAACTATGGCTACACCTTC
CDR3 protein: CASFGNSNYGYTF

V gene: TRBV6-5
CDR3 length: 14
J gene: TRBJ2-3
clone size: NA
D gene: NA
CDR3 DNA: TGTGCCAGCAGTTACCGCCCTAGAGCAGATACGCAGTATTTT
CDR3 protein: CASSYRPRADTQYF

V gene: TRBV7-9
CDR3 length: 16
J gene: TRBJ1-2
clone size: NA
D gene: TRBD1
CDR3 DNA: TGTGCCAGCAGCATCGGGGGGACAGGGCGGCGATATGGCTACACCTTC
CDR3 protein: CASSIGGTGRRYGYTF

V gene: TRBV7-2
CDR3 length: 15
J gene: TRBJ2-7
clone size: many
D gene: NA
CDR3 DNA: TGTGCCAGCAGCTTAGATAGGGACATCCCTAGGGAGCAGTACTTC
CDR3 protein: CASSLDRDIPREQYF

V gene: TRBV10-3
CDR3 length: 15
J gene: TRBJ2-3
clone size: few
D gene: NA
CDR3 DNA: TGTGCCATCAATAGGAAGACGGCGGGCGGGGATACGCAGTATTTT
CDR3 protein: CAINRKTAGGDTQYF

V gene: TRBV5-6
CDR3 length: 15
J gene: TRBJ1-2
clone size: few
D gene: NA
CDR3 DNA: TGTGCCAGCAGCTTGGTGTGGTCACCTGGGCGAGGCTACACCTTC
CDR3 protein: CASSLVWSPGRGYTF

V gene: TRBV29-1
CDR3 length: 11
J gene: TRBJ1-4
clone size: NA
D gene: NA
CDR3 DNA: TGCAGCGTTGATGAGAATGAAAAACTGTTTTTT
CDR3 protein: CSVDENEKLFF

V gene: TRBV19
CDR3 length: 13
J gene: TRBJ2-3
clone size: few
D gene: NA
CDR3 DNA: TGTGCCAGTAGTATATTGAAGGCAGATACGCAGTATTTT
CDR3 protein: CASSILKADTQYF

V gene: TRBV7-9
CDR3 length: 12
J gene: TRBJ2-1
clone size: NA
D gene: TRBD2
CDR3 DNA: TGTGCCAGCAGCAACCTAGCGGGAGAGCAGTTCTTC
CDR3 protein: CASSNLAGEQFF

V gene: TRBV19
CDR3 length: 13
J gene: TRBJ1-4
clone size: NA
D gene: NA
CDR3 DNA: TGTGCCAGTACGGGCCGCGTCGGTGAAAAACTGTTTTTT
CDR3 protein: CASTGRVGEKLFF

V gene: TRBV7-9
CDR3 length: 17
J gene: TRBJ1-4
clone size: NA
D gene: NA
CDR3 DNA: TGTGCCAGCAGCTCCTCATGGGGGTTGGACCCTAATGAAAAACTGTTTTTT
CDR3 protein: CASSSSWGLDPNEKLFF

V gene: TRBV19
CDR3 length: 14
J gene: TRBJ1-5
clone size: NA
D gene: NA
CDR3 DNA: TGTGCCAGTACTTACGGCAGGACCGATCAGCCCCAGCATTTT
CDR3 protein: CASTYGRTDQPQHF

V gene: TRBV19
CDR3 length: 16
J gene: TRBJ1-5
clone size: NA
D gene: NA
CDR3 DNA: TGTGCCAGTAGTTCCGTCGGTCCAAAGGGGCATCAGCCCCAGCATTTT
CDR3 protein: CASSSVGPKGHQPQHF

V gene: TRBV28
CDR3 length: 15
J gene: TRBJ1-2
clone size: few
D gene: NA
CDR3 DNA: TGTGCCAGCAGTTTCACCCGGGTGCCCCATTATGGCTACACCTTC
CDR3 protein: CASSFTRVPHYGYTF

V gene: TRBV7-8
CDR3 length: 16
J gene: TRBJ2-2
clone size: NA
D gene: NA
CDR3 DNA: TGTGCCAGCAGCTTAGCGGGGACTTCGAACACCGGGGAGCTGTTTTTT
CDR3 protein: CASSLAGTSNTGELFF

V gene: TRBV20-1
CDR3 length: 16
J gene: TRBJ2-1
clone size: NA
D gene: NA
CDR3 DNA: TGCAGTGCTAGAGTTACGGGAGATCTTAAAGGCAATGAGCAGTTCTTC
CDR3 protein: CSARVTGDLKGNEQFF

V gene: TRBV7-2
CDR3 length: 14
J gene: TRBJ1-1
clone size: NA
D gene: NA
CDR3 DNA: TGTGCCAGCAGCTGGGGGGGCGTCCGCACTGAAGCTTTCTTT
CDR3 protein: CASSWGGVRTEAFF

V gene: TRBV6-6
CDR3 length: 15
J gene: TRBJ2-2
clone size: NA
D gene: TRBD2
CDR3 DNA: TGTGCCAGCAGGAGGGGACTAGCAGGCACCGGGGAGCTGTTTTTT
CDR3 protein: CASRRGLAGTGELFF

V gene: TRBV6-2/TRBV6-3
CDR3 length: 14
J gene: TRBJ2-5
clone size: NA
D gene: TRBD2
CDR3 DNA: TGTGCCAGCAGTCTGGGACTAGCGTGGGAGACCCAGTACTTC
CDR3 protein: CASSLGLAWETQYF

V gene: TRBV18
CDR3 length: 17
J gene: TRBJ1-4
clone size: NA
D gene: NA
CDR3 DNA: TGTGCCAGCTCACCGCCCCCAGACAGCTCCTTTAATGAAAAACTGTTTTTT
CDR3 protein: CASSPPPDSSFNEKLFF

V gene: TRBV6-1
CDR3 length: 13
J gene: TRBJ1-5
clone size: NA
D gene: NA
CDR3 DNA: TGTGCCAGCAGTCCGGGAGGGCCCCAGCCCCAGCATTTT
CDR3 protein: CASSPGGPQPQHF

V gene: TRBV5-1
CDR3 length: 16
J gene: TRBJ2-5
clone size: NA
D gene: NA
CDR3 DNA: TGCGCCAGCAGCTTGCATAGGGTCAGGGACCAAGAGACCCAGTACTTC
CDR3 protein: CASSLHRVRDQETQYF

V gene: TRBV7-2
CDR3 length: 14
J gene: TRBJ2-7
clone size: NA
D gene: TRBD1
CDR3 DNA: TGTGCCAGCAGCTTAACAGGGGGCGGATACGAGCAGTACTTC
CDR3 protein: CASSLTGGGYEQYF

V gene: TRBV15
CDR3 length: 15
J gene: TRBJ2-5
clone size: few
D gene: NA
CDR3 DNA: TGTGCCACCAGCAGAGATGGCGCCGAGCAAGAGACCCAGTACTTC
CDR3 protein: CATSRDGAEQETQYF

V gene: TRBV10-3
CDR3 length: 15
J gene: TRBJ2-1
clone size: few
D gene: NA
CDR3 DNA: TGTGCCATCAGTGAAAAGGGAACTCTAAACAATGAGCAGTTCTTC
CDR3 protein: CAISEKGTLNNEQFF

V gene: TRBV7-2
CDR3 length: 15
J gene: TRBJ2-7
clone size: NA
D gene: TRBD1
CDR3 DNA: TGTGCCAGCAGCCGAAGGACAGGGGGCTCCTACGAGCAGTACTTC
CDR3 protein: CASSRRTGGSYEQYF

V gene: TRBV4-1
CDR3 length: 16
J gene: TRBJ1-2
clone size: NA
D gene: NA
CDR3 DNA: TGCGCCAGCAGCCAAGATGATCAGGCCCGAAACTATGGCTACACCTTC
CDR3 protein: CASSQDDQARNYGYTF

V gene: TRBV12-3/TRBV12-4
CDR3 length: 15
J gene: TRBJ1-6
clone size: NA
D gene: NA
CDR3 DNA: TGTGCCAGCAGTTTGCAGGGTATCAAGAATTCACCCCTCCACTTT
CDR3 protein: CASSLQGIKNSPLHF

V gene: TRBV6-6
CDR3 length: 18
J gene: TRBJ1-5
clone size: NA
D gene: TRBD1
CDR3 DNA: TGTGCCAGCAGACTAACCCCGGGACAGGGAGACGGGAATCAGCCCCAGCATTTT
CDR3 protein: CASRLTPGQGDGNQPQHF

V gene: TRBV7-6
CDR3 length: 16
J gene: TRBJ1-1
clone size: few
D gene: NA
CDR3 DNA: TGTGCCAGCAGCTTAGGAGGGGCGACAGGGAACACTGAAGCTTTCTTT
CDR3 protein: CASSLGGATGNTEAFF

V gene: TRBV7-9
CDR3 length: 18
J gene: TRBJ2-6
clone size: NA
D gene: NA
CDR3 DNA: TGTGCCAGCAGCCCTTGGGACGGCCTCACCTCTGGGGCCAACGTCCTGACTTTC
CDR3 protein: CASSPWDGLTSGANVLTF

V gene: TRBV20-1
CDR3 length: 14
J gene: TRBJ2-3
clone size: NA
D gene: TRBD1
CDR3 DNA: TGCAGTGCTCATGGGGGACAGACCACAGATACGCAGTATTTT
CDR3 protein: CSAHGGQTTDTQYF

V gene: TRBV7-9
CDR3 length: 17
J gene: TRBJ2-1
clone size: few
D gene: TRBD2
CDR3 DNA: TGTGCCAGCAGCTTGGGTCCAGCGGGAATCCGCATCAATGAGCAGTTCTTC
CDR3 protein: CASSLGPAGIRINEQFF

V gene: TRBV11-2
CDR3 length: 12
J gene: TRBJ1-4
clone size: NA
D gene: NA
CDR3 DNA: TGTGCCAGCAGCTACCAGGTTGATGGGCTGTTTTTT
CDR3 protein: CASSYQVDGLFF

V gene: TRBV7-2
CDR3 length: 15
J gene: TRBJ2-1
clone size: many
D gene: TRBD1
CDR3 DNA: TGTGCCAGCAGCTTAGGGACAGGGTCCTACAATGAGCAGTTCTTC
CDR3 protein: CASSLGTGSYNEQFF

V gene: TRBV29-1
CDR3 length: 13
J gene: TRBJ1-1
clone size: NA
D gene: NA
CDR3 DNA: TGCAGCGTTACCAACGTGGGGTGGACTGAAGCTTTCTTT
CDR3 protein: CSVTNVGWTEAFF

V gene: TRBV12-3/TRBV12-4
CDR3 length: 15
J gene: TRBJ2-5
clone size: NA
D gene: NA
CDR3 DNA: TGTGCCAGCAGTTCGACACGAACCACCAGTGAGACCCAGTACTTC
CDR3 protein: CASSSTRTTSETQYF

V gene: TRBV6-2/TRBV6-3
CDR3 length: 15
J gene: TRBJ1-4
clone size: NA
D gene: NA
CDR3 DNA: TGTGCCAGCAGTTACTCCGGGGTGACTAATGAAAAACTGTTTTTT
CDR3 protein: CASSYSGVTNEKLFF

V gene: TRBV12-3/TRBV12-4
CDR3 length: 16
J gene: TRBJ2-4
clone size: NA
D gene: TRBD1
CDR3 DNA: TGTGCCAGCAGGTCGGGACAGGGGGCGCAGGAAAACATTCAGTACTTC
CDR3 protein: CASRSGQGAQENIQYF

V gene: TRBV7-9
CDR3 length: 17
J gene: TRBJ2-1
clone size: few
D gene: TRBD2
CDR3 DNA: TGTGCCAGCAGCTTGCTTCCTGGGCTAGCGGGAGGGAATGAGCAGTTCTTC
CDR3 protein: CASSLLPGLAGGNEQFF

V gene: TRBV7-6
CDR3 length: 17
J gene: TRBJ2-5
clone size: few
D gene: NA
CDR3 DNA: TGTGCCAGCAGCTTAGAAGGTCTCTCGGGTTTACAAGAGACCCAGTACTTC
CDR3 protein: CASSLEGLSGLQETQYF

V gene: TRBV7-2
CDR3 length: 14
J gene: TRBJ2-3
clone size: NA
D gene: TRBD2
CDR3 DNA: TGTGCCAACTCGGCGGGGGGAAACACAGATACGCAGTATTTT
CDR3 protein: CANSAGGNTDTQYF

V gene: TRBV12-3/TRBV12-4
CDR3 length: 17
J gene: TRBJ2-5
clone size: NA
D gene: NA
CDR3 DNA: TGTGCCAGCTCCCAGGGCCGACAGGAGATACTCCAAGAGACCCAGTACTTC
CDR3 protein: CASSQGRQEILQETQYF

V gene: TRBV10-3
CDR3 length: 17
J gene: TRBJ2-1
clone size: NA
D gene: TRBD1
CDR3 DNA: TGTGCCACCGCCCGACAGGGCCCCCAGAGCTTATACAATGAGCAGTTCTTC
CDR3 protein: CATARQGPQSLYNEQFF

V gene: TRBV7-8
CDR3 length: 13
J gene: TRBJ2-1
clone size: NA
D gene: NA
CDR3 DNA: TGTGCCAGCAGCTTAGTGAGGAGCAATGAGCAGTTCTTC
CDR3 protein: CASSLVRSNEQFF

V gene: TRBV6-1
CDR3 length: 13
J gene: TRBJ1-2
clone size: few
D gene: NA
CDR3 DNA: TGTGCCAGCAGTATGGACAGCAACTATGGCTACACCTTC
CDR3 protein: CASSMDSNYGYTF